The 13 T cell receptor beta chains reported below all come from one sample, sequenced in a study of vaccination and CD4 T cells after COVID-19 (dated by TCRdb to 2021 to 2024). Which antigens these TCRs recognize remains unknown. The library came from PCR. These reads were obtained on an Illumina iSeq 100. TCR sequencing of DNA from cultured CD4+ T cells used the Oncomine TCR Beta short-read assay at the Johns Hopkins FTIC core. TCRdb's own reprocessing of the public reads used fastp at Q25 and MiXCR and kept productive beta chains. Each CDR3 protein appears once, grouped with its most common genes and DNA. Present in this sample are about 24,000 distinct CDR3 sequences, 62% of which were seen just once. The ten largest account for 7% to 10% of the sample. This specimen's treatment or condition label, per the study, means: approximately 11-day PBMC culture with coronavirus spike peptide pools or control peptides (ViraFEST assay).

Sequenced: CD4+ T cells from blood, cultured in vitro. The receptors stem from a human donor who had recovered from COVID-19.

The CDR3 reads CATWRGQNTGELFF. DNA for the CDR3: TGTGCCACCTGGAGGGGGCAGAACACCGGGGAGCTGTTTTTT. The chain has TRBV19 and TRBJ2-2; D may be TRBD1 (7 bases). Germline CDR1 reads LNHDA; CDR2 reads SQIVND (reference sequence). V was cut by 10 bases and J by 1 base, with 13 bases left in between. The CDR3 totals 14 residues.

The J gene is TRBJ2-7, the V gene TRBV28; 10 bases fit TRBD1. Germline V CDR1 and CDR2: MDHEN, SYDVKM. This CDR3 is 15 amino acids long. V lost 5 bases, J lost 4 bases, and 8 bases stayed unmatched. The CDR3 coding sequence is TGTGCCAGCAGTCTTCCGGACAGGGGGTTGTACGAGCAGTACTTC. It yields the protein CASSLPDRGLYEQYF.

This clonotype was seen more than once but under ten times. V usage is TRBV20-1 and J usage is TRBJ2-2; TRBD1 aligns across 7 bases. Germline V gene lookup returns CDR1 DFQATT and CDR2 SNEGSKA (reference sequence). V gave up 3 bases and J gave up 6 bases; unmatched junction bases: 4. This CDR3 spans 13 amino acids. The CDR3, as DNA: TGCAGTGCTAGCCGTCAGGGGGCCGGGGAGCTGTTTTTT. This encodes CSASRQGAGELFF.

The chain employs TRBV6-5 and TRBJ2-3; 14 positions match TRBD2. Germline V gives CDR1 MNHEY, CDR2 SVGAGI. The V and J ends lost 4 bases and 4 bases, in that order; junction bases with no gene match: 10. This CDR3 has 18 amino acids. CDR3 nucleotide sequence: TGTGCCAGCAGTTCTCCCTTCCCGGGACTAGCGGGAGCAGATACGCAGTATTTT. It yields the protein CASSSPFPGLAGADTQYF.

CDR3 nucleotides: TGTGCCAGCAGCCCCCAGGGGACAAGCACAGATACGCAGTATTTT. Amino acid sequence: CASSPQGTSTDTQYF. The chain uses TRBV7-2 and TRBJ2-3, with D possibly TRBD1 on 6 matching bases. The ends were cut back, 5 bases at V and 0 bases at J, with 12 bases in the middle. CDR1 and CDR2 from the germline V gene are SGHTA and FQGNSA. The CDR3 sequence is 15 residues long.

The genes are TRBV18 and TRBJ1-1; 11 bases match TRBD1. The V segment lost 3 bases and the J segment 5 bases; nucleotides outside the gene matches: 2. The CDR3 totals 14 residues. Germline CDR1 is KGHSH and CDR2 is LQKENI. CDR3 bases: TGTGCCAGCTCACCCGGACAGGGGGCTACTGAAGCTTTCTTT. It is translated as CASSPGQGATEAFF. The full variable domain, its missing parts supplied by reference TRBV18 and TRBJ1-1, is NAGVMQNPRHLVRRRGQEARLRCSPMKGHSHVYWYRQLPEEGLKFMVYLQKENIIDESGMPKERFSAEFPKEGPSILRIQQVVRGDSAAYFCASSPGQGATEAFFGQGTRLTVV.

The sample holds a few counts of this clonotype. This chain uses TRBV20-1 with TRBJ1-1, with TRBD1 as a possible D gene (5 bases). Germline V CDR1 and CDR2: DFQATT, SNEGSKA (reference sequence). This CDR3 comprises 18 residues. V lost 3 bases, J lost 1 base, and 24 bases lay in between. The CDR3 coding sequence is TGCAGTGCTAGTTACCCCACAGGCCTTGGGCCGTCGAACACTGAAGCTTTCTTT. The encoded protein is CSASYPTGLGPSNTEAFF.

The CDR3 is CASSRPGTGANSGYTF. As DNA, the CDR3 is TGCGCCAGCAGCCGTCCCGGGACAGGGGCGAATAGTGGCTACACCTTC. This chain joins TRBV4-3 and TRBJ1-2, with TRBD1 matching over 10 bases. V dropped 4 bases and J dropped 7; count of bases not matched to a gene: 12. This CDR3 region has 16 residues. The germline V gene encodes CDR1 LGHNA and CDR2 YSLEER.

This chain joins TRBV20-1 and TRBJ1-1; the D gene is possibly TRBD1 (6 bases). The CDR3 extends over 14 amino acids. Germline V CDR1 and CDR2: DFQATT, SNEGSKA (reference sequence). The V and J ends lost 6 bases and 1 base respectively, with 15 bases between them. CDR3: CSARGGGQNTEAFF. The CDR3 DNA follows: TGCAGTGCCCGAGGAGGGGGACAGAACACTGAAGCTTTCTTT.

V is TRBV27 and J is TRBJ2-7, with 7 bases matching TRBD1. The CDR3 extends over 15 amino acids. Germline assignment: CDR1 MNHEY and CDR2 SMNVEV (reference sequence). The V and J ends lost 3 bases and 2 bases, in that order; junction bases with no gene match: 7. CDR3 in DNA: TGTGCCAGCAGTTTTAGGGGGCTACGGGCCTACGAGCAGTACTTC. This gives the protein CASSFRGLRAYEQYF.

This chain uses TRBV5-5 with TRBJ2-6; D gene uncertain. From germline, CDR1 is SGHKS and CDR2 YYEKEE (reference sequence). V dropped 0 bases and J dropped 4 bases, with 11 bases sitting between them. The CDR3 length is 16 residues. CDR3 loop: CASSLVGSQGANVLTF. CDR3 DNA sequence: TGTGCCAGCAGCTTGGTGGGATCCCAAGGGGCCAACGTCCTGACTTTC.

This clonotype came up a few times. The rearrangement joins TRBV27 to TRBJ2-1; TRBD2 matches at 10 bases. Trimming cost V 1 base and J 7 bases; bases outside gene matches: 13. CDR1 and CDR2 (germline): MNHEY, SMNVEV (reference sequence). The CDR3 loop spans 18 amino acids. This chain's CDR3 is CASSLYPLGSGRSNEQFF. Here the CDR3 DNA reads TGTGCCAGCAGTTTATACCCGCTGGGTAGCGGGAGGTCAAATGAGCAGTTCTTC.

This chain links TRBV30 with TRBJ1-5; 9 bases fit TRBD1. V was pared by 3 bases and J by 2 bases, with 5 bases of the junction left unmatched. CDR1 is GTSNPN, CDR2 SVGIG, per germline (reference sequence). CDR3 length: 15 residues. CDR3 in amino acids: CAWRAGDRGNQPQHF. Here the CDR3 DNA reads TGTGCCTGGAGGGCCGGGGACAGGGGCAATCAGCCCCAGCATTTT.